This is a list of T cell receptor beta chains from one sample in a study of blood T cell repertoires in COVID-19. Sequencing was performed with immunoSEQ multiplex PCR; in TCRdb, only in-frame clones are kept and a portion is missing. Here the sample spans more than 150,000 clones, approximately 90% being singletons. Material for sequencing was peripheral blood. Source of these receptors: a woman between 65 and 79 years old with COVID-19, enrolled during active disease. Both conserved end residues are part of each CDR3. D genes are given only for firm matches. Rows may omit the clone size; those that give it use once, few, many or a size class.

.,TRBV5-5,.,TRBJ2-7,CASSPLYAASYEQYF,TGTGCCAGCAGCCCCCTCTACGCGGCCTCCTACGAGCAGTACTTC
.,TRBV6-5,TRBD2,TRBJ2-2,CASRGTSGTTGELFF,TGTGCCAGCAGGGGGACTAGCGGGACCACCGGGGAGCTGTTTTTT
.,TRBV12-3/TRBV12-4,.,TRBJ1-1,CASRGGGNTEAFF,TGTGCCAGCCGGGGTGGAGGGAACACTGAAGCTTTCTTT
.,TRBV18,TRBD1,TRBJ1-2,CASSPPPGTGSNGYTF,TGTGCCAGCTCACCACCTCCCGGGACAGGGTCGAATGGCTACACCTTC
.,TRBV4-2,TRBD2,TRBJ2-1,CASSQERALAGEGNEQFF,TGTGCCAGCAGCCAAGAACGCGCCTTAGCGGGAGAGGGAAATGAGCAGTTCTTC
.,TRBV2,TRBD1,TRBJ2-2,CASGGPTGTTGELFF,TGTGCCAGCGGCGGGCCGACAGGGACCACCGGGGAGCTGTTTTTT
.,TRBV10-3,.,TRBJ2-3,CAISEEGKMDTQYF,TGTGCCATCAGTGAAGAGGGAAAAATGGATACGCAGTATTTT
.,TRBV7-9,.,TRBJ2-3,CASSPRLATDTQYF,TGTGCCAGCAGCCCCCGTTTGGCCACAGATACGCAGTATTTT
.,TRBV4-2,.,TRBJ1-2,CASSQRLRQRYNYGYTF,TGTGCCAGCAGCCAACGGTTACGACAGCGATATAACTATGGCTACACCTTC
few,TRBV27,TRBD1,TRBJ2-4,CASRTGQGNFF,TGTGCCAGCAGGACGGGACAGGGGAATTTCTTC
.,TRBV19,.,TRBJ2-7,CASSIDGGENYEQYF,TGTGCCAGTAGTATAGATGGGGGCGAGAACTACGAGCAGTACTTC
.,TRBV27,TRBD1,TRBJ1-2,CASSFWTGGVSGGYTF,TGTGCCAGCAGTTTTTGGACAGGGGGCGTATCTGGTGGCTACACCTTC
once,TRBV9,TRBD2,TRBJ2-2,CASSVVLAGGELFF,TGTGCCAGCAGCGTAGTCCTAGCGGGCGGGGAGCTGTTTTTT